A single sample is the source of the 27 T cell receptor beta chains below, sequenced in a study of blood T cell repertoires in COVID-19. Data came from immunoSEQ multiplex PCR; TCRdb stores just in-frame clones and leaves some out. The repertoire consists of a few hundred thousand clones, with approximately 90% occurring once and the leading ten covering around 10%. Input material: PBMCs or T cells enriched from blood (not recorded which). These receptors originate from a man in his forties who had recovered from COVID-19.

CDR3 in amino acids: CASNGGGAQETQYF. DNA of the CDR3: TGTGCCAGCAACGGAGGGGGGGCACAAGAGACCCAGTACTTC. The gene calls are TRBV9 and TRBJ2-5, with D possibly TRBD2 on 7 matching bases. Germline CDR1 is SGDLS and CDR2 is YYNGEE. Deletions cut 6 bases from V and 2 bases from J, with 14 bases between. CDR3 length: 14 amino acids.

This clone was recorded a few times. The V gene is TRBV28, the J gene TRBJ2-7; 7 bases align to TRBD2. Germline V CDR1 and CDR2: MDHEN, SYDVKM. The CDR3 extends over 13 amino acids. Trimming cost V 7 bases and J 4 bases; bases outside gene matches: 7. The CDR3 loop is CASTLDGGYEQYF. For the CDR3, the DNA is TGTGCCAGCACCCTTGACGGGGGGTACGAGCAGTACTTC. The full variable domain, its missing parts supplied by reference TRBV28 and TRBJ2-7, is DVKVTQSSRYLVKRTGEKVFLECVQDMDHENMFWYRQDPGLGLRLIYFSYDVKMKEKGDIPEGYSVSREKKERFSLILESASTNQTSMYLCASTLDGGYEQYFGPGTRLTVT.

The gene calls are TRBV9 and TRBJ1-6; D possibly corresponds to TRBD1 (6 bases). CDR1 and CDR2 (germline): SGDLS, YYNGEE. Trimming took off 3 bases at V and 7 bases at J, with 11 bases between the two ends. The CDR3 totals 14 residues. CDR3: CASSARGNNSPLHF. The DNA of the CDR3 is TGTGCCAGCAGCGCCAGGGGTAACAATTCACCCCTCCACTTT.

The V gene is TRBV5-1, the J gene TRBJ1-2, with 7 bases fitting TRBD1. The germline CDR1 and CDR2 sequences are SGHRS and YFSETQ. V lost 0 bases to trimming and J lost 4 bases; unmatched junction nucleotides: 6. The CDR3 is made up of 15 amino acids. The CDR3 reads CASSLGDSEIYGYTF. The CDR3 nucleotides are TGCGCCAGCAGCTTGGGGGACAGTGAAATCTATGGCTACACCTTC.

The CDR3 bases are TGTGCCAGCAGCCCCCGCGGAGCCCGCACAGATACGCAGTATTTT. It yields the protein CASSPRGARTDTQYF. The gene calls are TRBV7-8 and TRBJ2-3; D remains ambiguous. V lost 5 bases, J lost 1 base, and 13 bases lay in between. The germline V gene has CDR1 SGHVS and CDR2 FQNEAQ. The CDR3 sequence is 15 residues long. The complete variable domain, with remaining parts taken from reference TRBV7-8 and TRBJ2-3, reads GAGVSQSPRYKVAKRGQDVALRCDPISGHVSLFWYQQALGQGPEFLTYFQNEAQLDKSGLPSDRFFAERPEGSVSTLKIQRTQQEDSAVYLCASSPRGARTDTQYFGPGTRLTVL.

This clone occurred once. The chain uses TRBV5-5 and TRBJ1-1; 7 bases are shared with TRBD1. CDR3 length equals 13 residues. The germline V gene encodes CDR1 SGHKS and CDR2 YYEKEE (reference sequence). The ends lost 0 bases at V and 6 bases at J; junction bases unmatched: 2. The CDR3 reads CASSLAGTAEAFF. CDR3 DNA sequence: TGTGCCAGCAGCTTGGCCGGGACAGCTGAAGCTTTCTTT.

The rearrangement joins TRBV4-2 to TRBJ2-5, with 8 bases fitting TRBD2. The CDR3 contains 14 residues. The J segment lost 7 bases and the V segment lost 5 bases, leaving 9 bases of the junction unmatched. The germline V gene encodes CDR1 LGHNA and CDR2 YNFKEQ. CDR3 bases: TGTGCCAGCAGCTTCTCGACTAGCGAGGGGACCCAGTACTTC. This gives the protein CASSFSTSEGTQYF.

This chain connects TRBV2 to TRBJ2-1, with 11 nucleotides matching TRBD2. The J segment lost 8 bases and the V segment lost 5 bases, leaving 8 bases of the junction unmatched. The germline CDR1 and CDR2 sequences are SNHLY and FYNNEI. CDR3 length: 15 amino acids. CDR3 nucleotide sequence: TGTGCCAGCAGTTTGACTAGCGGGGCTATGGATGAGCAGTTCTTC. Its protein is CASSLTSGAMDEQFF. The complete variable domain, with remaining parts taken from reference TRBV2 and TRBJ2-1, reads EPEVTQTPSHQVTQMGQEVILRCVPISNHLYFYWYRQILGQKVEFLVSFYNNEISEKSEIFDDQFSVERPDGSNFTLKIRSTKLEDSAMYFCASSLTSGAMDEQFFGPGTRLTVL.

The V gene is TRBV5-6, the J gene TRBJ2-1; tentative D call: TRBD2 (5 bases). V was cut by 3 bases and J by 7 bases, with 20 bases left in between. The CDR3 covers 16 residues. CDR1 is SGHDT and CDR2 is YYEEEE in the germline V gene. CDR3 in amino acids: CASSWTLLSEVNEQFF. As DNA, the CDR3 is TGTGCCAGCAGCTGGACTTTACTGAGTGAGGTAAATGAGCAGTTCTTC.

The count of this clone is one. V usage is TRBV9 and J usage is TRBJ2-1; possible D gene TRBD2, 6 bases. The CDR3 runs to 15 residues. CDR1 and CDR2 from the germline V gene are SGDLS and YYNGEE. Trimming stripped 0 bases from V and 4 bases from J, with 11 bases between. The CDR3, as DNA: TGTGCCAGCAGCGTAGGGACCGGGGGATACAATGAGCAGTTCTTC. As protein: CASSVGTGGYNEQFF.

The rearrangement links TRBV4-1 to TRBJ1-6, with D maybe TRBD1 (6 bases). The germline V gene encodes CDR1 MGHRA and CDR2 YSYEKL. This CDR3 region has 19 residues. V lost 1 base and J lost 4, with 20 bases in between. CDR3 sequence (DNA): TGCGCCAGCAGCCAAGTGGAGGCCAGGGGATACACTTATAATTCACCCCTCCACTTT. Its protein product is CASSQVEARGYTYNSPLHF.

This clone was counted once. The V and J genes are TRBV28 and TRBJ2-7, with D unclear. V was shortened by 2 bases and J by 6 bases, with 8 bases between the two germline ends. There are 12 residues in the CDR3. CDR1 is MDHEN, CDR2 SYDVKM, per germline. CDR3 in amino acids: CASSLERFEQYF. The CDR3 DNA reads TGTGCCAGCAGTTTAGAGCGTTTCGAGCAGTACTTC.

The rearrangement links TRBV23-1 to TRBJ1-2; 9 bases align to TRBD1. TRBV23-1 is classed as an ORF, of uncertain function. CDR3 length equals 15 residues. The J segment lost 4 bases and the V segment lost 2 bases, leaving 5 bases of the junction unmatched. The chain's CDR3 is CASSQAETGGYGYTF. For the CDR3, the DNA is TGCGCCAGCAGTCAAGCCGAGACAGGGGGCTATGGCTACACCTTC.

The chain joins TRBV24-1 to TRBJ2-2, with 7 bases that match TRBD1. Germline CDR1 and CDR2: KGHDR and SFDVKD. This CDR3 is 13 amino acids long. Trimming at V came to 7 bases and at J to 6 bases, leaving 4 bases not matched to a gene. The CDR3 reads CATRQGVAGELFF. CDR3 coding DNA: TGTGCCACCAGGCAGGGGGTGGCCGGGGAGCTGTTTTTT.

The CDR3 DNA follows: TGTGCCAGTAGTCCCAAACAGGGTTTGAGCAATCAGCCCCAGCATTTT. Translated: CASSPKQGLSNQPQHF. The chain carries TRBV19 and TRBJ1-5, with a weak D call TRBD1 (6 bases). The V gene lost 5 bases and the J gene lost 1 base, with 15 bases spanning the gap. This CDR3 is built from 16 residues. The germline V gene has CDR1 LNHDA and CDR2 SQIVND (reference sequence).

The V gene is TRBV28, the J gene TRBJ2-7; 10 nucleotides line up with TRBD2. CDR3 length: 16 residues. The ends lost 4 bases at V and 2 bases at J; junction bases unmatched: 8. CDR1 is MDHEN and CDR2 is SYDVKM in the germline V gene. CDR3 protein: CASSSPTSGRTYEQYF. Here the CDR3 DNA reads TGTGCCAGCAGTTCACCGACTAGCGGGCGTACCTACGAGCAGTACTTC.

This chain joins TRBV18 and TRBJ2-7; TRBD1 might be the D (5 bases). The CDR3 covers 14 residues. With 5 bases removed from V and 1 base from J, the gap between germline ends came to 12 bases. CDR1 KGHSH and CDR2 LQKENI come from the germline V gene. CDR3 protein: CASSATASSYEQYF. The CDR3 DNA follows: TGTGCCAGCTCAGCGACAGCCTCATCCTACGAGCAGTACTTC.

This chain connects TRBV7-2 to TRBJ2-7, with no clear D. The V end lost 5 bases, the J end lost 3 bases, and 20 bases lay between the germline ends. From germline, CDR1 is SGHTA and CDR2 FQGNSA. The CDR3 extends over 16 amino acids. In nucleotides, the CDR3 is TGTGCCAGCAGCCCCGCCCTTTCGGTAGCTAACTACGAGCAGTACTTC. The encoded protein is CASSPALSVANYEQYF.

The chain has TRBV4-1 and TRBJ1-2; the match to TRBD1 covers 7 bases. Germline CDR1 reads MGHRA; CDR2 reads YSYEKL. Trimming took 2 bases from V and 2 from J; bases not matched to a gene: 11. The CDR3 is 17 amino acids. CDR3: CASSQQTGTATNYGYTF. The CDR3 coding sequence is TGCGCCAGCAGCCAACAAACCGGGACAGCGACCAACTATGGCTACACCTTC.

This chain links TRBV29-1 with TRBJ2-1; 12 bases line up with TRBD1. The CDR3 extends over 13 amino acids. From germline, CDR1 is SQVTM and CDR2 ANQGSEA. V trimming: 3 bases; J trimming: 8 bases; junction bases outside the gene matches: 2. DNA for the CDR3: TGCAGCGTTGATGGGACAGGGGGCGATGAGCAGTTCTTC. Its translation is CSVDGTGGDEQFF.

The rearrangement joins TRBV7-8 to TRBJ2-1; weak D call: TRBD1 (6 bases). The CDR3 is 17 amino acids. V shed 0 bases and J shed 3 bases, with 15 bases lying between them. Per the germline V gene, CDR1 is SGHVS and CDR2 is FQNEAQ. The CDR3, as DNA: TGTGCCAGCAGCTTAGCCTTAGACACAGGGTTCTACAATGAGCAGTTCTTC. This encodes CASSLALDTGFYNEQFF.

CDR3 nucleotide sequence: TGCGCCAGCAGCCTTATGGGGGGGCGCACAGATACGCAGTATTTT. The encoded protein is CASSLMGGRTDTQYF. The chain joins TRBV4-1 to TRBJ2-3, with D possibly matching TRBD2 (7 bases). Germline V gene sequence: CDR1 MGHRA, CDR2 YSYEKL. Trimming stripped 4 bases from V and 1 base from J, with 12 bases between. The CDR3 is 15 residues long.

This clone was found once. The CDR3, as DNA: TGTGCCAGCAGCTCAATTTGGGAGGGGCTTTACAATGAGCAGTTCTTC. Encoded protein: CASSSIWEGLYNEQFF. The chain combines TRBV11-3 with TRBJ2-1; TRBD2 matches at 7 bases. Losses at the gene ends were 4 bases for V and 4 bases for J; bases not matched to a gene: 10. The CDR3 is 16 residues long. CDR1 and CDR2 from the germline V gene are SGHNT and YENEEA.

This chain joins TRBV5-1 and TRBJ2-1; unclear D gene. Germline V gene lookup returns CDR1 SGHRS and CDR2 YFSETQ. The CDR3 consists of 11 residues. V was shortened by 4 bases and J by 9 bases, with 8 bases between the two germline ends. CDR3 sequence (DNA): TGCGCCAGCAGCCAAGACTCTGAGCAGTTCTTC. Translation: CASSQDSEQFF.

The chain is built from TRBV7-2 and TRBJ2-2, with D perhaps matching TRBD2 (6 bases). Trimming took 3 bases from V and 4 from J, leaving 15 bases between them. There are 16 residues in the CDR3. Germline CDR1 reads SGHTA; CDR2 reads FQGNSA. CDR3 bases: TGTGCCAGCAGCTTTCGTCGGGAGTACGGCACCGGGGAGCTGTTTTTT. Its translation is CASSFRREYGTGELFF.

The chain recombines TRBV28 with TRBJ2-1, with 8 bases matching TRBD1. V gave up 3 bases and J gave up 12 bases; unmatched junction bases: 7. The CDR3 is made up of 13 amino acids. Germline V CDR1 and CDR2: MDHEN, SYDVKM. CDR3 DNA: TGTGCCAGCAGTTTTGGCCGAGGACAGGGGCAGTTCTTC. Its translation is CASSFGRGQGQFF.

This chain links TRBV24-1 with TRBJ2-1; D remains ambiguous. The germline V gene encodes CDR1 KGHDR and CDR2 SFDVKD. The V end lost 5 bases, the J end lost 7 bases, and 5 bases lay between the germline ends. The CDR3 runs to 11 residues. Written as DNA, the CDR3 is TGTGCCACCAGTGTAAAAAATGAGCAGTTCTTC. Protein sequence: CATSVKNEQFF.